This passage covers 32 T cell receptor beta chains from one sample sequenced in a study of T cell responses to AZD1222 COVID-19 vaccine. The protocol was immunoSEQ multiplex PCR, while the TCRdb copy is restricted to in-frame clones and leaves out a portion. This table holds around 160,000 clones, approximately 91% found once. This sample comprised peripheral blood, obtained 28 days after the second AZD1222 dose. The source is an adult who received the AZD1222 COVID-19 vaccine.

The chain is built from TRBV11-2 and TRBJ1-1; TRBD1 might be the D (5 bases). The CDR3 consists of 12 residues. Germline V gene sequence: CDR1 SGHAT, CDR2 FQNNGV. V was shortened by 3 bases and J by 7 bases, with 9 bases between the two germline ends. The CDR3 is CASSLQGFEAFF. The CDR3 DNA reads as TGTGCCAGCAGCTTGCAGGGATTTGAAGCTTTCTTT.

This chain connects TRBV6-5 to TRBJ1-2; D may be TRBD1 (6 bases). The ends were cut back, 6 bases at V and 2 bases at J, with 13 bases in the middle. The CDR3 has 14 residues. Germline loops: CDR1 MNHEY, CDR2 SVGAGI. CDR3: CASSLGQANYGYTF. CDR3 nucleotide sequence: TGTGCCAGCAGCTTGGGACAAGCAAACTATGGCTACACCTTC.

CDR3 protein: CASSRQEIGLAGTYNEQFF. CDR3 nucleotides: TGTGCCAGCAGCCGTCAAGAGATAGGACTAGCGGGGACCTACAATGAGCAGTTCTTC. The genes are TRBV4-2 and TRBJ2-1; 12 positions match TRBD2. V lost 4 bases to trimming and J lost 2 bases; unmatched junction nucleotides: 12. CDR3 size: 19 residues. Germline V gene lookup returns CDR1 LGHNA and CDR2 YNFKEQ.

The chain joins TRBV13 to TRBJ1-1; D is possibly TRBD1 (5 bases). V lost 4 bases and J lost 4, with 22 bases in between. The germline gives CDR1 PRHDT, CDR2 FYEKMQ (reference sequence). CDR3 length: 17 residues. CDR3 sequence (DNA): TGTGCCAGCAGCTCCCGGCAGGGTGCCCTCGGGGGCACTGAAGCTTTCTTT. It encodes CASSSRQGALGGTEAFF.

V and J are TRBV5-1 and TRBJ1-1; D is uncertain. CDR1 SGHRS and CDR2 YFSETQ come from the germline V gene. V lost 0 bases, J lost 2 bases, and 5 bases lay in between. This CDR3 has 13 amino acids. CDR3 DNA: TGCGCCAGCAGCTTGGCGGGTAACACTGAAGCTTTCTTT. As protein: CASSLAGNTEAFF.

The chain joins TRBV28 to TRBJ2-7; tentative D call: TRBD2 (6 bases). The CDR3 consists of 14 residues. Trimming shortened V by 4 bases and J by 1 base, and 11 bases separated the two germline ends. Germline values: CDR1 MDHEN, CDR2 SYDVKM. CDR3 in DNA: TGTGCCAGCAGTTCCAGACTAGGGTCCTACGAGCAGTACTTC. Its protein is CASSSRLGSYEQYF. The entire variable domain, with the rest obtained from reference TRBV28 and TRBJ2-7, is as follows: DVKVTQSSRYLVKRTGEKVFLECVQDMDHENMFWYRQDPGLGLRLIYFSYDVKMKEKGDIPEGYSVSREKKERFSLILESASTNQTSMYLCASSSRLGSYEQYFGPGTRLTVT.

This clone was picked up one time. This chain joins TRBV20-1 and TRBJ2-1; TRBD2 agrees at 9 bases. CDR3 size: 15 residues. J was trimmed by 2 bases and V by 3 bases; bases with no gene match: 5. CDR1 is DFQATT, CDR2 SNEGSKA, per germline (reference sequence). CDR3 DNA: TGCAGTGCTAGTGGTCGACTAGCGGCCTACAATGAGCAGTTCTTC. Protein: CSASGRLAAYNEQFF.

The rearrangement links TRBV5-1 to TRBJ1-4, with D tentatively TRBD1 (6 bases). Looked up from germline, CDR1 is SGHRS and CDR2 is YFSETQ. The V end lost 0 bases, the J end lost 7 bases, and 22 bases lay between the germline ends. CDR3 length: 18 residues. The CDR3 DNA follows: TGCGCCAGCAGCTTGGCCCCGGTGGGGGGCTTGTTAAGTGAAAAACTGTTTTTT. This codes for CASSLAPVGGLLSEKLFF.

The CDR3 loop is CASSLATGGGETQYF. The CDR3 nucleotides read TGTGCCAGCAGCTTAGCGACAGGGGGTGGTGAGACCCAGTACTTC. The J gene is TRBJ2-5, the V gene TRBV7-9; TRBD1 matches at 9 bases. The CDR3 is made up of 15 amino acids. V lost 0 bases and J lost 5; bases outside the gene matches: 4. Looked up from germline, CDR1 is SEHNR and CDR2 is FQNEAQ (reference sequence).

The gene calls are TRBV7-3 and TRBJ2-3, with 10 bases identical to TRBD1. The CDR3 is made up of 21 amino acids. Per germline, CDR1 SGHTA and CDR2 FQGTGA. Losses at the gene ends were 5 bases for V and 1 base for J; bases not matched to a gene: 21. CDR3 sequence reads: CASSPISMTGGGLRGTDTQYF. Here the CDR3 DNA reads TGTGCCAGCAGCCCCATTTCAATGACAGGGGGCGGGTTAAGGGGCACAGATACGCAGTATTTT.

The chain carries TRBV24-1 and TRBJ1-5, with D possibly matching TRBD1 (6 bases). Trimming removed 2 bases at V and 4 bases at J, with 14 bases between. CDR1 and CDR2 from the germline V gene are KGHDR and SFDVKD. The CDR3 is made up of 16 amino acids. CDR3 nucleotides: TGTGCCACCAGTGATTGGGGGTCAGGGGAAAATCAGCCCCAGCATTTT. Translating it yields CATSDWGSGENQPQHF.

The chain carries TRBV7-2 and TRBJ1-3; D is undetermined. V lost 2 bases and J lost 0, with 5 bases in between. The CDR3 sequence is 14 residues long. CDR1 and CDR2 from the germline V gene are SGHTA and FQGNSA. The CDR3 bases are TGTGCCAGCAGCTTAAAGTTCTCTGGAAACACCATATATTTT. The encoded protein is CASSLKFSGNTIYF.

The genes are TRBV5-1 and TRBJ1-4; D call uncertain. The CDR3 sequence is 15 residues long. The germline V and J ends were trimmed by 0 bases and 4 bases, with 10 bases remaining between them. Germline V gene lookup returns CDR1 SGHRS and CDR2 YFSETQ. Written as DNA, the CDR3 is TGCGCCAGCAGCTTGGACGGTCGGGGTAATGAAAAACTGTTTTTT. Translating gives CASSLDGRGNEKLFF.

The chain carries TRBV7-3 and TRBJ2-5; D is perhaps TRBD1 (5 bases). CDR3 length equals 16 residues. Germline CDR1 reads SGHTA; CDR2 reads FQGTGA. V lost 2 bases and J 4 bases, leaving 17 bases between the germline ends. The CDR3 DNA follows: TGTGCCAGCAGCTTAGGGGCCCCAGGGTCATCAGAGACCCAGTACTTC. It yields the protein CASSLGAPGSSETQYF.

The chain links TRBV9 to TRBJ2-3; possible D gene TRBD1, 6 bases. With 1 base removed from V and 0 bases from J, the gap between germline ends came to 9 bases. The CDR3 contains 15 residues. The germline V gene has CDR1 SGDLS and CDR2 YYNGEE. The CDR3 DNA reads TGTGCCAGCAGCGTAAGGGGGTTGAGCACAGATACGCAGTATTTT. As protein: CASSVRGLSTDTQYF.

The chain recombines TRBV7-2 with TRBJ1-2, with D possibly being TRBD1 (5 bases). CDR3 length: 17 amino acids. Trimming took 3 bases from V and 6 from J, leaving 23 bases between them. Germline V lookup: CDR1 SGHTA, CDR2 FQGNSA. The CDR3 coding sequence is TGTGCCAGCAGCTTTTTCCTTGGGGGGGTCGAGGGTGATGGCTACACCTTC. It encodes CASSFFLGGVEGDGYTF.

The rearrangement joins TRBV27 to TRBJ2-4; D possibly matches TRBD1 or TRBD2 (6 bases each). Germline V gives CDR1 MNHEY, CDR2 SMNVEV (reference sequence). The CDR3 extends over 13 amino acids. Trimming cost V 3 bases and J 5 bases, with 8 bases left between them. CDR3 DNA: TGTGCCAGCAGTTTTAGGGGGGAAAACATTCAGTACTTC. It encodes CASSFRGENIQYF.

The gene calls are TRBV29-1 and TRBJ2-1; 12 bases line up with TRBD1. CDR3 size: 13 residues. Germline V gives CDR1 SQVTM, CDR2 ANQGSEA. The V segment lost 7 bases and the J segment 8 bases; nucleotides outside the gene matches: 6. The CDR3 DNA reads TGCAGCGCATCGGGACAGGGGGCAGATGAGCAGTTCTTC. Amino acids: CSASGQGADEQFF.

The CDR3 loop is CASSKLGQGNRNEQFF. Written as DNA, the CDR3 is TGTGCCAGTAGTAAACTGGGACAGGGAAACCGAAATGAGCAGTTCTTC. The rearrangement uses TRBV19 and TRBJ2-1, with 9 bases fitting TRBD1. The J segment lost 7 bases and the V segment lost 4 bases, leaving 11 bases of the junction unmatched. Germline loops: CDR1 LNHDA, CDR2 SQIVND (reference sequence). This CDR3 is 16 amino acids long.

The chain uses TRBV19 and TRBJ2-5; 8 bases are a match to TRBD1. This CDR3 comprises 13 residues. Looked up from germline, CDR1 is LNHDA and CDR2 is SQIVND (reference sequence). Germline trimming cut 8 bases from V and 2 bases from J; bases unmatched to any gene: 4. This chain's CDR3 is CASGRTGQETQYF. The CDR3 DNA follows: TGTGCCAGTGGTAGGACAGGGCAAGAGACCCAGTACTTC.

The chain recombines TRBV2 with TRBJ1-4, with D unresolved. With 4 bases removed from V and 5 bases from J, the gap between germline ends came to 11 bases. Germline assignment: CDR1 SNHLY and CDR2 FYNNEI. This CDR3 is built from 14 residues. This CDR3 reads CASSVGVENEKLFF. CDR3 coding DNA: TGTGCCAGCAGTGTCGGGGTAGAAAATGAAAAACTGTTTTTT.

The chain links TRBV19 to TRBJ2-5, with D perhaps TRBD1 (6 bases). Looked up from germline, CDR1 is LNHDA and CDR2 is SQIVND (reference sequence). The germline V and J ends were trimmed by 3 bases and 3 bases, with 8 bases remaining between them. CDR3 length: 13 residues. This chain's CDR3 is CASSINREETQYF. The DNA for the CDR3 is TGTGCCAGTAGTATCAACAGGGAAGAGACCCAGTACTTC. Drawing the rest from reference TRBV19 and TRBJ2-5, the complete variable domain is DGGITQSPKYLFRKEGQNVTLSCEQNLNHDAMYWYRQDPGQGLRLIYYSQIVNDFQKGDIAEGYSVSREKKESFPLTVTSAQKNPTAFYLCASSINREETQYFGPGTRLLVL.

CDR3 in DNA: TGTGCCAGCAGCCAAGGACAGAACTATGGCTACACCTTC. Encoded protein: CASSQGQNYGYTF. V gene TRBV3-1 (or the pseudogene TRBV3-2) combines with J gene TRBJ1-2, with D perhaps TRBD1 (5 bases). The CDR3 totals 13 residues. Germline V gives CDR1 LGHDT, CDR2 YNNKEL (reference sequence). Trimming pared 1 base from V and 2 bases from J, leaving 5 bases between.

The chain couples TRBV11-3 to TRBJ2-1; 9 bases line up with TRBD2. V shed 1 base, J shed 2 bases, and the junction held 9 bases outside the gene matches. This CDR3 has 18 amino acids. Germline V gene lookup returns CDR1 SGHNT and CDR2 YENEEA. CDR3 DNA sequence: TGTGCCAGCAGCTTAGGTGTGAGCGGGGGGACTCCCTACAATGAGCAGTTCTTC. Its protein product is CASSLGVSGGTPYNEQFF. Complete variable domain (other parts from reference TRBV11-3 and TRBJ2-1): EAGVVQSPRYKIIEKKQPVAFWCNPISGHNTLYWYLQNLGQGPELLIRYENEEAVDDSQLPKDRFSAERLKGVDSTLKIQPAELGDSAVYLCASSLGVSGGTPYNEQFFGPGTRLTVL.

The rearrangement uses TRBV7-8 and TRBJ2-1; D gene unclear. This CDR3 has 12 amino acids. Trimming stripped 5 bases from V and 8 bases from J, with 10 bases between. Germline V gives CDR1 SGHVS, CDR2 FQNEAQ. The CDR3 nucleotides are TGTGCCAGCAGCCGCACCGGTGATGAGCAGTTCTTC. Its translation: CASSRTGDEQFF.

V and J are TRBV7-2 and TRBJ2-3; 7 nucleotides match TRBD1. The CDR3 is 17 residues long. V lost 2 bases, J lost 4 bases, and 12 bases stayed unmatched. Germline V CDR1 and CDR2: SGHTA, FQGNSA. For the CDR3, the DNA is TGTGCCAGCAGCTTAACTACACGACAGGGCCGGGCAGATACGCAGTATTTT. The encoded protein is CASSLTTRQGRADTQYF.

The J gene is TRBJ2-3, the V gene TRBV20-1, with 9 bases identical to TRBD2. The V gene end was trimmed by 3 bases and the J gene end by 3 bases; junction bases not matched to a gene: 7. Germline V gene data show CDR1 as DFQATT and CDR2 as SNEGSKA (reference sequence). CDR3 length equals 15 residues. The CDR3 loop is CSASLSGGLTDTQYF. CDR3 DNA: TGCAGTGCTAGTTTGAGCGGGGGGCTTACAGATACGCAGTATTTT.

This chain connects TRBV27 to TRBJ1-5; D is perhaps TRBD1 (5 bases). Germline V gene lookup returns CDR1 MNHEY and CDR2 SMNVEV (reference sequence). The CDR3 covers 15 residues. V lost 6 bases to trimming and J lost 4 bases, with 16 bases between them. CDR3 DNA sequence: TGTGCCAGCAGGGGGACCCCCGAGGGGAATCAGCCCCAGCATTTT. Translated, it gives CASRGTPEGNQPQHF.

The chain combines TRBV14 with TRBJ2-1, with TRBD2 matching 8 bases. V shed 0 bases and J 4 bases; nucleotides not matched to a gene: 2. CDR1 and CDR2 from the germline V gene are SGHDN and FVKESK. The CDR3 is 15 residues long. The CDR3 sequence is CASSQELAEYNEQFF. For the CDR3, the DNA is TGTGCCAGCAGCCAAGAACTAGCGGAATACAATGAGCAGTTCTTC.

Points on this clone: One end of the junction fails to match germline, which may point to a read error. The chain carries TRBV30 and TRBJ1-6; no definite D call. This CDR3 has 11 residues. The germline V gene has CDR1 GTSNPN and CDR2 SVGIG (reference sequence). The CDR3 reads CAWCVGSPLHF. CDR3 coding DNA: TGTGCCTGGTGTGTGGGTTCACCCCTCCACTTT.

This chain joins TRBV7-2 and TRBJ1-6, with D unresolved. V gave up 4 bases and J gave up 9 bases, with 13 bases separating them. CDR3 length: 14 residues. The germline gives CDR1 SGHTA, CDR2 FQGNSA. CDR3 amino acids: CASSSQAPRSPLHF. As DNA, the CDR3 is TGTGCCAGCAGCTCCCAGGCACCACGTTCACCCCTCCACTTT.

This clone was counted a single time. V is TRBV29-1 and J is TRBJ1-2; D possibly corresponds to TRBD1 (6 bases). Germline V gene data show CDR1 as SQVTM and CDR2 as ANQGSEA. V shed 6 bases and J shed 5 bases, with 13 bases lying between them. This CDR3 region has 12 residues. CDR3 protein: CSVDTGTYGYTF. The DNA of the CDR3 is TGCAGCGTAGATACAGGGACGTATGGCTACACCTTC.